The T cell receptor (beta chain) described here comes from a study of cytomegalovirus exposure and HLA in healthy donors. Study outcomes and limitations: Later analysis indicated greater clonal expansion among HLA-associated TCR beta chains than among equally common other chains. What a later analysis reportedly showed was that an Asian-associated ancestry cluster had fewer N-insertions than the roughly 700-donor mean.

PCR primers comprised 60 Vbeta and 13 Jbeta primers. Here immunoSEQ multiplex PCR was the method, and the copy in TCRdb shows in-frame clones only, minus some. The sample contains roughly 150,000 clones, around 80% of which appear only once. Points on this clone: No antigen is known for it.

Trimming took off 2 bases at V and 0 bases at J, with 8 bases between the two ends. This CDR3 comprises 14 residues. In germline, CDR1 is MNHEY, CDR2 SVGAGI. Sequenced input: PBMCs. The source is a woman in her forties in good health and CMV-seronegative. The chain recombines TRBV6-5 with TRBJ2-7; D not resolved. Here the CDR3 reads CASSYAVSSYEQYF. CDR3 nucleotides: TGTGCCAGCAGTTACGCCGTTAGCTCCTACGAGCAGTACTTC.